These T cell receptor beta chains were read from a single sample in a study of T cell repertoires in cytomegalovirus infection. TCRdb re-derived calls from the reads in MiXCR, one entry per CDR3 protein. The data contain some 100,000 distinct CDR3 sequences, around a quarter of them singletons. What was sequenced was CD8+ T cells from PBMCs. The receptors were gathered from a human donor in good health (CMV status not recorded). Some clones in this sample may be carry-over from other donors' samples. The CDR3 runs from the conserved cysteine through the conserved F or W. Fields, in order: J gene, D gene, V gene, clone size, CDR3 DNA, CDR3 protein. D genes are given only for firm matches. Not every row has a clone size; where given, it reads once, few, many or a size class.

>TRBJ2-1|TRBD2|TRBV14|.
TGTGCCAGCAGCCAAGATGGGACTAGCCAGTTCTTC
CASSQDGTSQFF
>TRBJ1-5|.|TRBV10-3|.
TGTGCCATCAGTGAGTCGCAGGACTCCCAGCATTTT
CAISESQDSQHF
>TRBJ2-5|TRBD2|TRBV7-9|.
TGTGCCAGCGGCACTAGCGGGGGGACCCGGGAGACCCAGTACTTC
CASGTSGGTRETQYF
>TRBJ2-7|TRBD1|TRBV27|.
TGTGCCAGCAGTTTTGGGACAGGGCTCCCCTACGAGCAGTACTTC
CASSFGTGLPYEQYF
>TRBJ2-5|.|TRBV20-1|.
TGCAGTGCTAGAGGGCTAGCGTTCCAAGAGACCCAGTACTTC
CSARGLAFQETQYF
>TRBJ2-1|TRBD1|TRBV5-1|.
TGCGCCAGCAGCCAGGGACAGGGGGTCTACAATGAGCAGTTCTTC
CASSQGQGVYNEQFF
>TRBJ2-5|.|TRBV5-6|few
TGTGCCAGCACCCAGGCACAGGACCAAGAGACCCAGTACTTC
CASTQAQDQETQYF
>TRBJ2-1|TRBD1|TRBV6-1|.
TGTGCCAGCAGTCCTACAGGGGGCAATGAGCAGTTCTTC
CASSPTGGNEQFF
>TRBJ2-3|.|TRBV7-3|once
TGTGCCAGCAGCAACGGACAAGGCCCATCGGATACGCAGTATTTT
CASSNGQGPSDTQYF
>TRBJ1-5|.|TRBV7-2|many
TGTGCCAGCAGCTTAGGTTGGGGTAGCAATCAGCCCCAGCATTTT
CASSLGWGSNQPQHF
>TRBJ2-1|TRBD2|TRBV12-3/TRBV12-4|few
TGTGCCAGCAGTTTATATGGGGAGCGGGAATACAATGAGCAGTTCTTC
CASSLYGEREYNEQFF
>TRBJ2-7|TRBD1|TRBV2|many
TGTGCCAGCAGTGGACAGGGGAGCAGCGACGAGCAGTACTTC
CASSGQGSSDEQYF
>TRBJ2-7|.|TRBV7-9|.
TGTGCCAGCAGCGCGGAGGGGCAGGGAAGCTACGAGCAGTACTTC
CASSAEGQGSYEQYF
>TRBJ2-1|TRBD1|TRBV12-5|many
TGTGCTAGTGGTCCGGGACAGGGGGCGAACAATGAGCAGTTCTTC
CASGPGQGANNEQFF
>TRBJ2-1|TRBD1|TRBV20-1|few
TGCAGTGCTAGAACCCAGGGGGCTGTAGCCAATGAGCAGTTCTTC
CSARTQGAVANEQFF
>TRBJ1-5|.|TRBV15|.
TGTGCCACCAGCGAAGATATCTACGGGTATCGCAATCAGCCCCAGCATTTT
CATSEDIYGYRNQPQHF
>TRBJ2-7|TRBD1|TRBV9|.
TGTGCCAGCAGCCCGGAGGACAGGAGCTCCTACGAGCAGTACTTC
CASSPEDRSSYEQYF
>TRBJ2-7|.|TRBV28|.
TGTGCCAGCAGTTTGAACGAGCAGTACTTC
CASSLNEQYF
>TRBJ1-1|.|TRBV19|few
TGTGCCAGTAGTACGGGGCTCAACACTGAAGCTTTCTTT
CASSTGLNTEAFF